Here is one T cell receptor (beta chain) with its context. For the second PCR, which ran for roughly 6 to 12 cycles, a sample-barcoded 5' primer and a J-beta primer mix were used. TCRdb used MiXCR to reprocess the 5' RACE reads, holding one entry per CDR3 protein. The sample shows 1,500,000 or so distinct CDR3 sequences, 59% of them seen only once. This sample is drawn from a study of blood T cells in healthy people across ages. Germline V gives CDR1 DFQATT, CDR2 SNEGSKA (reference sequence). With 6 bases clipped from V and 6 bases from J, the junction kept 12 bases outside the gene matches. This CDR3 contains 15 residues.

The source material was blood. This sequence was found in a man aged 18 to 29 in good health. The chain carries TRBV20-1 and TRBJ1-2; 11 bases agree with TRBD1. CDR3 DNA: TGCAGTGCCCGGGACAGGGGGGTAGAGAAGCATGGCTACACCTTC. It yields the protein CSARDRGVEKHGYTF.